This record covers a single T cell receptor beta chain. The data were obtained in a study of blood T cell repertoires in COVID-19. The method was immunoSEQ multiplex PCR; TCRdb's version includes in-frame clones alone and lacks a portion of them. Here the sample spans roughly 350,000 clones, around 89% being singletons. Germline V gene lookup returns CDR1 SGHTA and CDR2 FQGNSA. The CDR3 has 12 amino acids. Trimming left V 2 bases short and J 6 bases short, with 6 bases between. This TCR derives from a woman aged 45-65 years with active or convalescent COVID-19. The chain carries TRBV7-2 and TRBJ2-3; D gene ambiguous. Sample: peripheral blood. Here the CDR3 DNA reads TGTGCCAGCAGCTTACTGAGGGATACGCAGTATTTT. Residues: CASSLLRDTQYF.